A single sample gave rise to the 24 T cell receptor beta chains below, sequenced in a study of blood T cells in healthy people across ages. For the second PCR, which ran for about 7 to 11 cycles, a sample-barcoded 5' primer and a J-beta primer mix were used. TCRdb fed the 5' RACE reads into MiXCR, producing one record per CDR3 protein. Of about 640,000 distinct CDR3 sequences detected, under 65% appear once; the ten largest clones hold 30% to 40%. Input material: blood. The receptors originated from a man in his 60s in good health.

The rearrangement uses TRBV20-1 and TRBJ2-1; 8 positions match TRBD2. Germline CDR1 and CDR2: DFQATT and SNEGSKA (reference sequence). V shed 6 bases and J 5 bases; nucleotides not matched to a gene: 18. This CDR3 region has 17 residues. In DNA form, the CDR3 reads TGCAGTGCAACCGGGACTAGATTGGGCTCTCGGGACAATGAGCAGTTCTTC. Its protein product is CSATGTRLGSRDNEQFF.

CDR3 bases: TGTGCCAGCAGCCGCGGGGGGGCCTCTGGGGCCAACGTCCTGACTTTC. Translating gives CASSRGGASGANVLTF. This chain connects TRBV6-6 to TRBJ2-6; TRBD2 matches 9 bases. With 6 bases clipped from V and 0 bases from J, the junction kept 3 bases outside the gene matches. There are 16 residues in the CDR3. Germline CDR1 reads MNHNY; CDR2 reads SVGAGI (reference sequence).

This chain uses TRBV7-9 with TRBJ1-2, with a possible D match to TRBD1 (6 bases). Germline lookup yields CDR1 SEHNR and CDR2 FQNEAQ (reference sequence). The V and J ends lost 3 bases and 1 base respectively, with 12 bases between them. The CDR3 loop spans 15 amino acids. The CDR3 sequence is CASSFGQGNNYGYTF. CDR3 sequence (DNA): TGTGCCAGCAGCTTCGGGCAGGGGAATAACTATGGCTACACCTTC.

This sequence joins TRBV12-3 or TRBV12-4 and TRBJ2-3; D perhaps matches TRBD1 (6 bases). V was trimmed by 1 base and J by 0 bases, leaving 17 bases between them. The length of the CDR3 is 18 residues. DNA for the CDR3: TGTGCCAGCAGTTTAGGGGGGCCCCGGCTCCGAAGCACAGATACGCAGTATTTT. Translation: CASSLGGPRLRSTDTQYF.

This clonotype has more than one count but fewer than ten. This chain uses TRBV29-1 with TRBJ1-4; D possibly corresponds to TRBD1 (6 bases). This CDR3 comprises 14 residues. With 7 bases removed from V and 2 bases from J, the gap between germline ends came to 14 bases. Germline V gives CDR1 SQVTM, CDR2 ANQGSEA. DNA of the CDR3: TGCAGCGCCGACGGGGGGCGCACTAATGAAAAACTGTTTTTT. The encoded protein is CSADGGRTNEKLFF.

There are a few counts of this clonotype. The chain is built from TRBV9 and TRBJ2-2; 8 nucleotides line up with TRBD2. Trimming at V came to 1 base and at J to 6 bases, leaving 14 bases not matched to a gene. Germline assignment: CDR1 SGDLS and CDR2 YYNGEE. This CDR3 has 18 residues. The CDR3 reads CASSVNLLAATTAGELFF. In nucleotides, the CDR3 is TGTGCCAGCAGCGTAAATCTACTAGCGGCGACAACAGCCGGGGAGCTGTTTTTT. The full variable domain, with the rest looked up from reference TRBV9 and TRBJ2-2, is DSGVTQTPKHLITATGQRVTLRCSPRSGDLSVYWYQQSLDQGLQFLIQYYNGEERAKGNILERFSAQQFPDLHSELNLSSLELGDSALYFCASSVNLLAATTAGELFFGEGSRLTVL.

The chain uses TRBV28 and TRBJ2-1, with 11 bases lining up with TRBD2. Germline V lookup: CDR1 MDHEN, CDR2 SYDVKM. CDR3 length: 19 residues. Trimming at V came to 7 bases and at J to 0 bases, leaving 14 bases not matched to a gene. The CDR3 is CASIGWASGGKSSYNEQFF. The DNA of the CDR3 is TGTGCCAGCATCGGGTGGGCTAGCGGGGGGAAAAGCTCCTACAATGAGCAGTTCTTC. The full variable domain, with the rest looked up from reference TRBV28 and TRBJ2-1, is DVKVTQSSRYLVKRTGEKVFLECVQDMDHENMFWYRQDPGLGLRLIYFSYDVKMKEKGDIPEGYSVSREKKERFSLILESASTNQTSMYLCASIGWASGGKSSYNEQFFGPGTRLTVL.

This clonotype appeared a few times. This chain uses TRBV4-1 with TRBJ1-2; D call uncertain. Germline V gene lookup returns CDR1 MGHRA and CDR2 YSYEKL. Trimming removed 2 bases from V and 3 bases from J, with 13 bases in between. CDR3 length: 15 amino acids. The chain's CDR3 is CASSQPAPPDYGYTF. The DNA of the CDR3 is TGCGCCAGCAGCCAACCGGCACCGCCGGACTATGGCTACACCTTC.

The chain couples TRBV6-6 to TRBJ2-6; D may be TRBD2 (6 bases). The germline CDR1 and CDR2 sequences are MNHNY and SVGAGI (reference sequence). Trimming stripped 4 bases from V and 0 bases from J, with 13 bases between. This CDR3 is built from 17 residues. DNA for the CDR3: TGTGCCAGCAGTTCCCCGGGAGCCGACTCTGGGGCCAACGTCCTGACTTTC. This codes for CASSSPGADSGANVLTF.

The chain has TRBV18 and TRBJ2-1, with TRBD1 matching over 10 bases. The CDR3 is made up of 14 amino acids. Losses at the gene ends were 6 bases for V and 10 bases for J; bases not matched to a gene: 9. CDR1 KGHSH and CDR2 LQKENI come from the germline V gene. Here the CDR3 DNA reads TGTGCCAGCTCGGGGACAGGGGAGACCTACGAGCAGTTCTTC. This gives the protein CASSGTGETYEQFF. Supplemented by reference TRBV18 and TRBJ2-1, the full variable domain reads NAGVMQNPRHLVRRRGQEARLRCSPMKGHSHVYWYRQLPEEGLKFMVYLQKENIIDESGMPKERFSAEFPKEGPSILRIQQVVRGDSAAYFCASSGTGETYEQFFGPGTRLTVL.

CDR3 region: CASSFAQGVFYEQYF. For the CDR3, the DNA is TGTGCCAGCAGTTTCGCTCAGGGGGTGTTCTACGAGCAGTACTTC. The rearrangement joins TRBV12-3 or TRBV12-4 to TRBJ2-7; 7 positions agree with TRBD1. V shed 3 bases, J shed 3 bases, and the junction held 8 bases outside the gene matches. The CDR3 contains 15 residues.

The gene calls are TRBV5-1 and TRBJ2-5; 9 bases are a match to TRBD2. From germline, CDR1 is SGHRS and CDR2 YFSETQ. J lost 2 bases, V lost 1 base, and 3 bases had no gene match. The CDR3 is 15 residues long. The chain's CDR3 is CASSLTSGLQETQYF. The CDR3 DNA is TGCGCCAGCAGCTTGACTAGCGGGTTGCAAGAGACCCAGTACTTC. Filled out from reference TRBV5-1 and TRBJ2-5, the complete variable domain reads KAGVTQTPRYLIKTRGQQVTLSCSPISGHRSVSWYQQTPGQGLQFLFEYFSETQRNKGNFPGRFSGRQFSNSRSEMNVSTLELGDSALYLCASSLTSGLQETQYFGPGTRLLVL.

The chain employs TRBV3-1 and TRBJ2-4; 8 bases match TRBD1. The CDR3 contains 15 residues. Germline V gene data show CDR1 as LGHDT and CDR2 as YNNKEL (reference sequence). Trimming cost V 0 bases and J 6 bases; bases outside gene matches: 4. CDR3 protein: CASSQDATGGNIQYF. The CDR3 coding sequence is TGTGCCAGCAGCCAAGATGCCACAGGGGGAAACATTCAGTACTTC.

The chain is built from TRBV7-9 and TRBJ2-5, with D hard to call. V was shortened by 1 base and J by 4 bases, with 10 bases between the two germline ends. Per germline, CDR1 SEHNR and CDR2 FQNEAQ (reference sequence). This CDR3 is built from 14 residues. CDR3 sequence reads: CASSLGLERETQYF. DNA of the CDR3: TGTGCCAGCAGCTTAGGACTTGAGAGAGAGACCCAGTACTTC.

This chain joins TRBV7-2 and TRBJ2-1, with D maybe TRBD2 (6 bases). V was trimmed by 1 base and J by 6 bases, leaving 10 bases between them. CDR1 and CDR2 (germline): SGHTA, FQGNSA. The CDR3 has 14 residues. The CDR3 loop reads CASSLVAAVNEQFF. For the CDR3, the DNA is TGTGCCAGCAGCTTAGTAGCGGCTGTCAATGAGCAGTTCTTC.

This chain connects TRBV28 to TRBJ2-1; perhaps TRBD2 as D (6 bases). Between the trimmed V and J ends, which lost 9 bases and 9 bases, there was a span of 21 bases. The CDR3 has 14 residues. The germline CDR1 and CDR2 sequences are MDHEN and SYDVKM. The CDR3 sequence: CASSPGTAWAEQFF. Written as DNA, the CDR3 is TGTGCCAGTAGTCCAGGGACTGCCTGGGCTGAGCAGTTCTTC. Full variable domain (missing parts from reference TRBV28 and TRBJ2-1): DVKVTQSSRYLVKRTGEKVFLECVQDMDHENMFWYRQDPGLGLRLIYFSYDVKMKEKGDIPEGYSVSREKKERFSLILESASTNQTSMYLCASSPGTAWAEQFFGPGTRLTVL.

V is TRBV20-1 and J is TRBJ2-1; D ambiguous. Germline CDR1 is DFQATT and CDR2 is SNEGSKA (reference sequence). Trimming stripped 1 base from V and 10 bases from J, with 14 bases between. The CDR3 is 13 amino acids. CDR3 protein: CSARVGRGMEQFF. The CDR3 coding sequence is TGCAGTGCTAGAGTAGGCCGAGGAATGGAGCAGTTCTTC.

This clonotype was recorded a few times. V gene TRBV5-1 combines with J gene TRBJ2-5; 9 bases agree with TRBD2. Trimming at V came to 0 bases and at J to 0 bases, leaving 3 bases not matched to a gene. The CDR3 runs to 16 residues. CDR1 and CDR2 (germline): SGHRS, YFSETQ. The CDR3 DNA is TGCGCCAGCAGCTTGGGAGCGGGGGGCAACCAAGAGACCCAGTACTTC. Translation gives CASSLGAGGNQETQYF.

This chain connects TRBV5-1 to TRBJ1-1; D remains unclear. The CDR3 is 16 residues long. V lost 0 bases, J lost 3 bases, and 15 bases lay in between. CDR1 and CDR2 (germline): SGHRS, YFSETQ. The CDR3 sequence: CASSLARTAQDTEAFF. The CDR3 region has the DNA TGCGCCAGCAGCTTGGCCAGAACGGCCCAGGACACTGAAGCTTTCTTT.

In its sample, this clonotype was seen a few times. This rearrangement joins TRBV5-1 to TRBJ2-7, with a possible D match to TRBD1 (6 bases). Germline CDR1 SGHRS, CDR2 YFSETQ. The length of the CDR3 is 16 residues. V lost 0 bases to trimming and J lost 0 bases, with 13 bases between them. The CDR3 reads CASSLASTGYSYEQYF. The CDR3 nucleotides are TGCGCCAGCAGCTTGGCTTCGACAGGATACTCCTACGAGCAGTACTTC.

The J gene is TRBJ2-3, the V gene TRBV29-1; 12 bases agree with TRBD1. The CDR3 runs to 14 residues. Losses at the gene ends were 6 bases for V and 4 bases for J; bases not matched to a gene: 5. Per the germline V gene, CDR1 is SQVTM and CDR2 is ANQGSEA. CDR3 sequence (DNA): TGCAGCGTACCCGGGACAGGGGGCGCAGATACGCAGTATTTT. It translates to CSVPGTGGADTQYF.

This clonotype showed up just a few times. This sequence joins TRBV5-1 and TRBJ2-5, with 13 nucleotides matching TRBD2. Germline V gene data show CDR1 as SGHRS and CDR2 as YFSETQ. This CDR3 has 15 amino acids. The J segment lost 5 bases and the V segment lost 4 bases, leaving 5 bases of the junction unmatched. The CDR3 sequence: CASSDGTSGAETQYF. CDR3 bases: TGCGCCAGCAGCGACGGGACTAGCGGGGCTGAGACCCAGTACTTC.

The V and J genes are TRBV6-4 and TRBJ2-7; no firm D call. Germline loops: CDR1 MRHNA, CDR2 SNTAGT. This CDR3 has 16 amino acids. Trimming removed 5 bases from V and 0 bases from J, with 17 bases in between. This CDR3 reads CASSTRQTESSYEQYF. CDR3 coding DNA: TGTGCCAGCAGTACACGACAAACGGAAAGCTCCTACGAGCAGTACTTC.

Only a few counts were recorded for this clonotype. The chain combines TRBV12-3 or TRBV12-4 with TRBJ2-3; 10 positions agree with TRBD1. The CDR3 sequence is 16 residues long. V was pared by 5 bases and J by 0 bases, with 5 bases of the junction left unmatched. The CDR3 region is CASSNAGQGSTDTQYF. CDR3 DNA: TGTGCCAGCAGTAACGCGGGACAGGGGAGCACAGATACGCAGTATTTT.